One and the same sample provided the 17 T cell receptor beta chains below, sequenced in a study of CD8 T cells in Susac syndrome. After extraction with the RNeasy kit, roughly 0.45 to 1 ug of the RNA was reverse transcribed using random hexamers. TCRdb redid the calling of the immunoSEQ multiplex PCR reads with MiXCR, one entry per CDR3 protein. Of about 130,000 distinct CDR3 sequences listed, approximately 95% were seen once; the top ten hold about 0.18%. The sample was CD8+ T cells from PBMCs. These receptors came from a human donor with Susac syndrome.

J is TRBJ1-1 and V is TRBV14; D is uncertain. V was clipped by 0 bases and J by 11 bases, with 13 bases between them. This CDR3 region has 13 residues. Germline-derived CDR1 and CDR2 are SGHDN and FVKESK. Here the CDR3 reads CASSQDGLDEAFF. The CDR3 DNA is TGTGCCAGCAGCCAAGACGGACTAGATGAGGCTTTCTTT.

The chain carries TRBV20-1 and TRBJ1-2; no firm D call. Between the trimmed V and J ends, which lost 6 bases and 8 bases, there was a span of 19 bases. CDR3 length equals 13 residues. CDR1 is DFQATT, CDR2 SNEGSKA, per germline (reference sequence). The CDR3 DNA sequence: TGCAGTGCGCTACTAATAAGCACGGGGGGCTACACCTTC. Its protein product is CSALLISTGGYTF.

This clonotype has only one observation. V usage is TRBV7-3 and J usage is TRBJ2-1; possibly TRBD2 for D (5 bases). The CDR3 runs 15 residues. The V gene lost 2 bases and the J gene lost 8 bases, with 16 bases spanning the gap. Germline V lookup: CDR1 SGHTA, CDR2 FQGTGA. CDR3 in amino acids: CASSLVPAGVHEQFF. The CDR3 DNA follows: TGTGCCAGCAGCTTAGTCCCCGCGGGCGTCCATGAGCAGTTCTTC.

The rearrangement links TRBV27 to TRBJ1-2; D is possibly TRBD1 (5 bases). Trimming stripped 6 bases from V and 4 bases from J, with 12 bases between. Germline V CDR1 and CDR2: MNHEY, SMNVEV (reference sequence). This CDR3 is 13 amino acids long. Here the CDR3 DNA reads TGTGCCAGCAGCAAGGGACGGACCTATGGCTACACCTTC. Translated: CASSKGRTYGYTF.

The chain has TRBV6-5 and TRBJ2-2, with a weak D call TRBD2 (6 bases). Per germline, CDR1 MNHEY and CDR2 SVGAGI. The CDR3 length is 17 residues. Trimming removed 2 bases from V and 4 bases from J, with 17 bases in between. The CDR3 DNA sequence: TGTGCCAGCAGTTACCCGAGGAGGGGTGAGGCCACCGGGGAGCTGTTTTTT. Translated, it gives CASSYPRRGEATGELFF.

This chain links TRBV27 with TRBJ2-4; D is undetermined. The V gene lost 5 bases and the J gene lost 0 bases, with 14 bases spanning the gap. The CDR3 length is 16 residues. Germline assignment: CDR1 MNHEY and CDR2 SMNVEV (reference sequence). CDR3 sequence (DNA): TGTGCCAGCAGTCCGGTTATAGATCTAGCCAAAAACATTCAGTACTTC. This encodes CASSPVIDLAKNIQYF.

The J gene is TRBJ1-2, the V gene TRBV20-1, with D unresolved. With 6 bases removed from V and 3 bases from J, the gap between germline ends came to 11 bases. Germline CDR1 DFQATT, CDR2 SNEGSKA (reference sequence). This CDR3 region has 12 residues. The CDR3 protein is CSARPGYYGYTF. The DNA of the CDR3 is TGCAGTGCCCGACCCGGGTACTATGGCTACACCTTC.

This clonotype was detected a few times. J is TRBJ2-3 and V is TRBV30; 7 nucleotides line up with TRBD2. The V gene's germline CDR1 is GTSNPN and CDR2 SVGIG (reference sequence). Unmatched junction bases numbered 14, after V lost 1 base and J lost 1 base. This CDR3 region has 18 residues. CDR3 amino acids: CAWSAPPGLAEGTDTQYF. The CDR3 DNA sequence: TGTGCCTGGAGTGCACCGCCAGGGCTAGCGGAGGGCACAGATACGCAGTATTTT. Complete variable domain (other parts from reference TRBV30 and TRBJ2-3): SQTIHQWPATLVQPVGSPLSLECTVEGTSNPNLYWYRQAAGRGLQLLFYSVGIGQISSEVPQNLSASRPQDRQFILSSKKLLLSDSGFYLCAWSAPPGLAEGTDTQYFGPGTRLTVL.

V is TRBV4-1 and J is TRBJ2-7; D uncertain. The V end was cut by 2 bases, the J end by 2 bases, with 4 bases between. This CDR3 region has 12 residues. Germline CDR1 reads MGHRA; CDR2 reads YSYEKL. CDR3 sequence: CASSQLPYEQYF. CDR3 nucleotides: TGCGCCAGCAGCCAACTTCCCTACGAGCAGTACTTC.

The gene calls are TRBV4-1 and TRBJ2-7; D is ambiguous. The CDR3 covers 18 residues. V was trimmed by 4 bases and J by 3 bases, leaving 25 bases between them. Germline CDR1 is MGHRA and CDR2 is YSYEKL. The CDR3, as DNA: TGCGCCAGCAGCCCTTGGATGGACGGAGAGATTAGGAGCTACGAGCAGTACTTC. Its protein is CASSPWMDGEIRSYEQYF.

The chain recombines TRBV7-9 with TRBJ2-1, with 12 bases aligning to TRBD2. The germline CDR1 and CDR2 sequences are SEHNR and FQNEAQ (reference sequence). Losses at the gene ends were 5 bases for V and 2 bases for J; bases not matched to a gene: 13. The CDR3 totals 19 residues. The CDR3 coding sequence is TGTGCCAGCAGCACCACCCGGCAACTAGCGGGAGGTACCTACAATGAGCAGTTCTTC. It is translated as CASSTTRQLAGGTYNEQFF.

The genes are TRBV28 and TRBJ1-5; weak D call: TRBD1 (6 bases). CDR3 length equals 13 residues. Trimming removed 11 bases from V and 2 bases from J, with 13 bases in between. Germline V gene sequence: CDR1 MDHEN, CDR2 SYDVKM. The CDR3 is CASLGGGNQPQHF. CDR3 nucleotide sequence: TGTGCCTCTCTAGGGGGGGGCAATCAGCCCCAGCATTTT.

J is TRBJ1-2 and V is TRBV6-5; D ambiguous. This CDR3 region has 14 residues. V was pared by 0 bases and J by 5 bases, with 10 bases between. Germline values: CDR1 MNHEY, CDR2 SVGAGI. CDR3 loop: CASSYSTDLYGYTF. As DNA, the CDR3 is TGTGCCAGCAGTTACTCGACGGACTTGTATGGCTACACCTTC.

This rearrangement joins TRBV5-1 to TRBJ2-6, with a weak D call TRBD1 (6 bases). V was clipped by 3 bases and J by 4 bases, with 14 bases between them. The germline CDR1 and CDR2 sequences are SGHRS and YFSETQ. This CDR3 has 16 residues. CDR3 sequence reads: CASSSTQGVGANVLTF. For the CDR3, the DNA is TGCGCCAGCAGCTCCACACAGGGCGTCGGGGCCAACGTCCTGACTTTC.

V usage is TRBV5-1 and J usage is TRBJ2-1; 7 bases are shared with TRBD2. V lost 4 bases and J lost 2; bases outside the gene matches: 6. CDR1 and CDR2 from the germline V gene are SGHRS and YFSETQ. The CDR3 covers 15 residues. CDR3 residues: CASSQSGDPYNEQFF. As DNA, the CDR3 is TGCGCCAGCAGCCAAAGCGGGGATCCCTACAATGAGCAGTTCTTC.

The V gene is TRBV4-1, the J gene TRBJ1-5; unclear D gene. Germline V gene sequence: CDR1 MGHRA, CDR2 YSYEKL. V lost 3 bases to trimming and J lost 5 bases, with 8 bases between them. The CDR3 contains 13 residues. This CDR3 is CASSQNSDQPQHF. CDR3 bases: TGCGCCAGCAGCCAGAACAGTGATCAGCCCCAGCATTTT.

The chain is built from TRBV2 and TRBJ2-1, with 8 bases that match TRBD1. The germline CDR1 and CDR2 sequences are SNHLY and FYNNEI. The V gene end was trimmed by 3 bases and the J gene end by 2 bases; junction bases not matched to a gene: 6. The CDR3 consists of 16 residues. CDR3 coding DNA: TGTGCCAGCAGTGAGTACGGGACAGGAACCTACAATGAGCAGTTCTTC. It encodes CASSEYGTGTYNEQFF. The complete variable domain, with remaining parts taken from reference TRBV2 and TRBJ2-1, reads EPEVTQTPSHQVTQMGQEVILRCVPISNHLYFYWYRQILGQKVEFLVSFYNNEISEKSEIFDDQFSVERPDGSNFTLKIRSTKLEDSAMYFCASSEYGTGTYNEQFFGPGTRLTVL.